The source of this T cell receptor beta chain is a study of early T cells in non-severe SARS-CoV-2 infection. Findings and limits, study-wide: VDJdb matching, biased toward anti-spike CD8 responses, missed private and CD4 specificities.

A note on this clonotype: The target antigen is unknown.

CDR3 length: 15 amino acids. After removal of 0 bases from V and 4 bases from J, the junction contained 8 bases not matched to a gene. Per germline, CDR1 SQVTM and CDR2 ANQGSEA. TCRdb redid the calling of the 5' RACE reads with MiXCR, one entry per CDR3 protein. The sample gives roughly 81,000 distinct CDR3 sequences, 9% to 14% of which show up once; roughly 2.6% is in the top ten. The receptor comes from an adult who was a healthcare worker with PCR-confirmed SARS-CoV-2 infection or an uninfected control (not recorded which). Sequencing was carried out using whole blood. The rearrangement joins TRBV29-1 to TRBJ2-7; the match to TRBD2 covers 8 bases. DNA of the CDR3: TGCAGCGTTGAAGAACCAACGGGAGGGAGGTACGAGCAGTACTTC. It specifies CSVEEPTGGRYEQYF.